This is a list of T cell receptor beta chains from one sample in a study of blood T cell repertoires in COVID-19. Some clones are missing from TCRdb's copy, which holds only in-frame ones; the method was immunoSEQ multiplex PCR. The data contain about 320,000 clones, 83% of them singletons. Sequencing was performed on peripheral blood. All receptors derive from a woman in her fifties or sixties with acute or convalescent COVID-19. The CDR3 runs from the conserved cysteine through the conserved F or W. D genes are given only for firm matches. Size values are once, few and many counts, or a class for expanded clones, and some rows have none.

j_call: TRBJ1-1; clone_size: NA; v_call: TRBV5-8; d_call: NA; cdr3_aa: CASSWTLGDTEAFF; cdr3_nt: TGTGCCAGCAGCTGGACCCTGGGAGACACTGAAGCTTTCTTT
j_call: TRBJ2-2; clone_size: NA; v_call: TRBV6-6; d_call: NA; cdr3_aa: CASSFSPGELFF; cdr3_nt: TGTGCCAGCAGCTTTAGTCCCGGGGAGCTGTTTTTT
j_call: TRBJ1-1; clone_size: NA; v_call: TRBV1; d_call: NA; cdr3_aa: CTSSQEVERFPEAFF; cdr3_nt: TGCACCAGCAGCCAAGAAGTAGAGAGATTTCCTGAAGCTTTCTTT
j_call: TRBJ1-4; clone_size: NA; v_call: TRBV30; d_call: NA; cdr3_aa: CAWRLLGGNEKLFF; cdr3_nt: TGTGCCTGGAGACTACTGGGTGGCAATGAAAAACTGTTTTTT
j_call: TRBJ1-5; clone_size: NA; v_call: TRBV18; d_call: TRBD1; cdr3_aa: CASSRTGGNQPQHF; cdr3_nt: TGTGCCAGCTCACGAACAGGGGGCAATCAGCCCCAGCATTTT
j_call: TRBJ2-1; clone_size: NA; v_call: TRBV11-3; d_call: NA; cdr3_aa: CASSLGGGGSNEQFF; cdr3_nt: TGTGCCAGCAGCTTAGGCGGCGGAGGTTCGAATGAGCAGTTCTTC
j_call: TRBJ2-1; clone_size: NA; v_call: TRBV25-1; d_call: NA; cdr3_aa: CASSALNEQFF; cdr3_nt: TGTGCCAGCAGTGCCCTCAATGAGCAGTTCTTC
j_call: TRBJ1-2; clone_size: NA; v_call: TRBV5-4; d_call: NA; cdr3_aa: CASSLDNANYGYTF; cdr3_nt: TGTGCCAGCAGCTTGGACAATGCTAACTATGGCTACACCTTC
j_call: TRBJ1-1; clone_size: NA; v_call: TRBV7-2; d_call: NA; cdr3_aa: CASSLNGGRVNTEAFF; cdr3_nt: TGTGCCAGCAGCTTAAACGGGGGGCGGGTGAACACTGAAGCTTTCTTT
j_call: TRBJ1-2; clone_size: NA; v_call: TRBV9; d_call: NA; cdr3_aa: CASSPQGSKDGYTF; cdr3_nt: TGTGCCAGCAGCCCCCAGGGGTCGAAGGATGGCTACACCTTC
j_call: TRBJ2-3; clone_size: NA; v_call: TRBV5-1; d_call: TRBD2; cdr3_aa: CASSPRPAGTSDTQYF; cdr3_nt: TGCGCCAGCAGCCCCCGGCCAGCGGGAACGAGTGATACGCAGTATTTT
j_call: TRBJ1-1; clone_size: NA; v_call: TRBV2; d_call: TRBD1; cdr3_aa: CASSKMGTGRAFF; cdr3_nt: TGTGCCAGCAGTAAAATGGGGACAGGCCGAGCTTTCTTT
j_call: TRBJ1-2; clone_size: NA; v_call: TRBV29-1; d_call: NA; cdr3_aa: CSVAPGAVDYGYTF; cdr3_nt: TGCAGCGTTGCTCCAGGGGCGGTAGACTATGGCTACACCTTC
j_call: TRBJ2-3; clone_size: once; v_call: TRBV2; d_call: TRBD2; cdr3_aa: CASHLAGVGDTQYF; cdr3_nt: TGTGCCAGCCATTTAGCGGGAGTTGGGGATACGCAGTATTTT
j_call: TRBJ2-1; clone_size: NA; v_call: TRBV27; d_call: NA; cdr3_aa: CASKGSGGEQFF; cdr3_nt: TGTGCCAGCAAGGGTAGCGGAGGAGAGCAGTTCTTC
j_call: TRBJ1-4; clone_size: NA; v_call: TRBV9; d_call: TRBD1; cdr3_aa: CASSLTGDNEKLFF; cdr3_nt: TGTGCCAGCAGCCTGACAGGGGATAATGAAAAACTGTTTTTT
j_call: TRBJ2-2; clone_size: NA; v_call: TRBV19; d_call: TRBD2; cdr3_aa: CASRDPIRLAAGELFF; cdr3_nt: TGTGCCAGTAGAGACCCGATCAGACTAGCTGCTGGGGAGCTGTTTTTT
j_call: TRBJ2-3; clone_size: NA; v_call: TRBV30; d_call: NA; cdr3_aa: CAWKAGQSTDTQYF; cdr3_nt: TGTGCCTGGAAAGCAGGTCAAAGCACAGATACGCAGTATTTT
j_call: TRBJ1-1; clone_size: NA; v_call: TRBV7-2; d_call: NA; cdr3_aa: CASSLAQKLLNTEAFF; cdr3_nt: TGTGCCAGCAGCTTAGCCCAAAAGCTACTAAACACTGAAGCTTTCTTT
j_call: TRBJ1-2; clone_size: NA; v_call: TRBV5-5; d_call: NA; cdr3_aa: CVSSLNIQVYGYTF; cdr3_nt: TGTGTCAGCAGCTTAAACATACAGGTCTATGGCTACACCTTC
j_call: TRBJ2-2; clone_size: once; v_call: TRBV7-9; d_call: NA; cdr3_aa: CASSPTVTGELFF; cdr3_nt: TGTGCCAGCAGCCCGACAGTAACCGGGGAGCTGTTTTTT
j_call: TRBJ1-2; clone_size: NA; v_call: TRBV18; d_call: NA; cdr3_aa: CASSPSSVYGYTF; cdr3_nt: TGTGCCAGCTCACCAAGCTCGGTTTATGGCTACACCTTC
j_call: TRBJ2-7; clone_size: few; v_call: TRBV5-6; d_call: TRBD1; cdr3_aa: CASSLRGQGTYEQYF; cdr3_nt: TGTGCCAGCAGCTTGCGGGGACAGGGTACGTACGAGCAGTACTTC
j_call: TRBJ1-1; clone_size: NA; v_call: TRBV6-2/TRBV6-3; d_call: NA; cdr3_aa: CASSYSILKGHTEAFF; cdr3_nt: TGTGCCAGCAGTTACTCGATCCTAAAGGGGCATACTGAAGCTTTCTTT
j_call: TRBJ2-7; clone_size: NA; v_call: TRBV18; d_call: TRBD1; cdr3_aa: CASSPNRGTIGEQYF; cdr3_nt: TGTGCCAGCTCACCGAACAGGGGGACCATCGGAGAGCAGTACTTC
j_call: TRBJ2-5; clone_size: NA; v_call: TRBV3-1/TRBV3-2; d_call: NA; cdr3_aa: CASSDRWETQYF; cdr3_nt: TGTGCCAGCAGCGACAGGTGGGAGACCCAGTACTTC
j_call: TRBJ1-5; clone_size: few; v_call: TRBV29-1; d_call: NA; cdr3_aa: CSVKTVGQPQHF; cdr3_nt: TGCAGCGTTAAGACTGTCGGACAGCCCCAGCATTTT
j_call: TRBJ1-5; clone_size: NA; v_call: TRBV2; d_call: TRBD1; cdr3_aa: CASRDRGGNQPQHF; cdr3_nt: TGTGCCAGCAGGGACAGGGGTGGAAATCAGCCCCAGCATTTT
j_call: TRBJ2-5; clone_size: NA; v_call: TRBV19; d_call: NA; cdr3_aa: CASSIGQGLETQYF; cdr3_nt: TGTGCCAGTAGTATAGGGCAGGGGCTGGAGACCCAGTACTTC
j_call: TRBJ2-3; clone_size: NA; v_call: TRBV12-3/TRBV12-4; d_call: NA; cdr3_aa: CASRLQGTDTQYF; cdr3_nt: TGTGCCAGCAGGTTGCAGGGGACAGATACGCAGTATTTT
j_call: TRBJ2-7; clone_size: NA; v_call: TRBV29-1; d_call: TRBD1; cdr3_aa: CSVATGDSYEQYF; cdr3_nt: TGCAGCGTTGCCACAGGGGACTCCTACGAGCAGTACTTC
j_call: TRBJ2-6; clone_size: NA; v_call: TRBV6-5; d_call: NA; cdr3_aa: CASMRREGANVLTF; cdr3_nt: TGTGCCAGCATGAGGAGGGAAGGGGCCAACGTCCTGACTTTC
j_call: TRBJ2-2; clone_size: NA; v_call: TRBV6-5; d_call: NA; cdr3_aa: CASSYSNWGDAGELFF; cdr3_nt: TGTGCCAGCAGTTACTCGAATTGGGGAGACGCCGGGGAGCTGTTTTTT
j_call: TRBJ1-5; clone_size: few; v_call: TRBV6-1; d_call: TRBD1; cdr3_aa: CASSEGTGGNQPQHF; cdr3_nt: TGTGCCAGCAGTGAGGGGACAGGGGGCAATCAGCCCCAGCATTTT
j_call: TRBJ2-7; clone_size: once; v_call: TRBV19; d_call: TRBD2; cdr3_aa: CASSIGGGRNVYEQYF; cdr3_nt: TGTGCCAGTAGTATAGGGGGCGGGAGGAACGTGTACGAGCAGTACTTC
j_call: TRBJ1-4; clone_size: NA; v_call: TRBV5-1; d_call: NA; cdr3_aa: CASSLPSPDEKLFF; cdr3_nt: TGCGCCAGCAGCTTGCCGAGTCCGGATGAAAAACTGTTTTTT